This TCR beta chain was sequenced in a study of prognosis after radiotherapy for stage I lung cancer. For the study at large: Patients with tumors diagnosed as squamous cell carcinoma numbered 7 or 8, and those with adenocarcinoma roughly twelve. A biologically effective dose of at least 100 Gy came via 3-5 SBRT fractions. Study-wide results and caveats: Stereotactic body radiation therapy was followed by a fall in unique TCR clone counts, with a median of approximately 9,100 versus 7,200. Differences in TRBV and TRBJ gene usage were reportedly observed between patients with and without metastases.

Template was genomic DNA; TCR beta CDR3 amplified in two multiplex PCR rounds. The authors ran first-round PCR with primers specific to each TRBV and TRBJ gene. TCRdb used MiXCR to reprocess the multiplex PCR reads, holding one entry per CDR3 protein. Of fewer than 30,000 distinct CDR3 sequences in the sample, approximately 31% were seen once. This clonotype was seen many times. Antigen: not known. The source of this sequence is a donor over 45 with non-small cell lung cancer. This sample comprised PBMCs, obtained before or after stereotactic body radiation therapy (not recorded which).

In nucleotides, the CDR3 is TGTGCCAGCAGCGCCACTGGGGGGTACAATGAGCAGTTCTTC. Translation: CASSATGGYNEQFF. J is TRBJ2-1 and V is TRBV5-4; D possibly corresponds to TRBD2 (6 bases). The germline CDR1 and CDR2 sequences are SGHNT and YYREEE (reference sequence). The germline V and J ends were trimmed by 4 bases and 4 bases, with 12 bases remaining between them. This CDR3 is 14 amino acids long.